This paragraph reports one T cell receptor beta chain. The data are from a study of T cell changes during pregnancy in multiple sclerosis. The repertoire was sequenced with immunoSEQ multiplex PCR; TCRdb's copy has only in-frame clones and lacks some. The sample shows approximately 79,000 clones, around 90% of them seen only once. The sequence came from a female donor with multiple sclerosis, enrolled in a pregnancy study. The source material was CD4+ T cells from peripheral blood mononuclear cells, sampled before pregnancy.

CDR3 in DNA: TGTGCCAGTAGTACTAGGGGGCACGATGGCTACACCTTC. Encoded protein: CASSTRGHDGYTF. V gene TRBV19 combines with J gene TRBJ1-2, with TRBD1 identical over 7 bases. The CDR3 is made up of 13 amino acids. V trimming: 4 bases; J trimming: 6 bases; junction bases outside the gene matches: 5. Germline lookup yields CDR1 LNHDA and CDR2 SQIVND (reference sequence).